The text below deals with one T cell receptor beta chain. Original handling: Amplification of reference gene primers was used by the study to estimate nucleated cell counts. Here immunoSEQ multiplex PCR was the method, and the copy in TCRdb shows in-frame clones only, minus some. V and J calls and clone size are as listed in that table; D and trimming were resolved from the DNA. The repertoire includes 130,000 or so clones, less than 85% of them detected once, and more than 9% sits in the top ten. The sample comes from a study of blood T cell repertoires in COVID-19. Turning to the study itself: Samples representing acute and convalescent COVID-19 were sourced from the United States, Italy and Spain. From T cells, B-cell-depleted T cells, or PBMCs came the material, which was cDNA or gDNA.

Sequenced sample: peripheral blood. The TCR was taken from a woman aged 55-70 years with acute or convalescent COVID-19.

CDR3 bases: TGTGCCTGGAGCCTATCAGGGAACACTGAAGCTTTCTTT. Encoded protein: CAWSLSGNTEAFF. This chain links TRBV30 with TRBJ1-1; D is ambiguous. Germline V gene sequence: CDR1 GTSNPN, CDR2 SVGIG (reference sequence). The CDR3 consists of 13 residues. Trimming removed 3 bases from V and 1 base from J, with 9 bases in between.